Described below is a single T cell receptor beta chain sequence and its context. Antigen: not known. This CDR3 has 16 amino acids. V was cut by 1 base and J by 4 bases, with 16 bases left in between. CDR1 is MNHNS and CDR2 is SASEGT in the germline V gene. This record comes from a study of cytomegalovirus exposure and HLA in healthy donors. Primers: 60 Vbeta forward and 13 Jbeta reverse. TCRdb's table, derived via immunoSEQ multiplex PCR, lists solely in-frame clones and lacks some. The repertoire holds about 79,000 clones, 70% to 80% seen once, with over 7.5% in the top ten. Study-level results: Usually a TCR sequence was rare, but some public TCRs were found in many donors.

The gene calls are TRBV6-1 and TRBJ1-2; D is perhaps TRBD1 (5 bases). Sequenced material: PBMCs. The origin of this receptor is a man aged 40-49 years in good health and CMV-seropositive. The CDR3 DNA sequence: TGTGCCAGCAGTGAAGAAACCCACCAGGGAAGCTATGGCTACACCTTC. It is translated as CASSEETHQGSYGYTF.